This T cell receptor beta chain derives from a study of T cell responses to AZD1222 COVID-19 vaccine. General study findings and limits: Reports say nearly half of spike-specific TCRs go after unmutated variant regions. Seropositive at baseline were only a handful of AZD1222 recipients.

TCRdb's table, derived via immunoSEQ multiplex PCR, lists solely in-frame clones and lacks some. Of about 100,000 clones in the sample, just over 85% were seen once. The CDR3 has 14 residues. V dropped 3 bases and J dropped 4 bases, with 13 bases sitting between them. Germline CDR1 DFQATT, CDR2 SNEGSKA (reference sequence). On this clone: What it binds is not known.

The sequence came from an adult in good health. The V and J genes are TRBV20-1 and TRBJ1-3; D is unclear. The sample was peripheral blood, taken on day 0 of AZD1222 vaccination. The CDR3 coding sequence is TGCAGTGCTAGTACCGGCCAGGACGGAAACACCATATATTTT. Translation: CSASTGQDGNTIYF.